These 13 T cell receptor beta chains share one sample of origin, sequenced in a study of blood T cell repertoires in COVID-19. Some clones are missing from TCRdb's copy, which holds only in-frame ones; the method was immunoSEQ multiplex PCR. The sample records 250,000 or so clones, about 90% being singletons. Sequences were obtained from PBMCs or T cells enriched from blood (not recorded which). These receptors all stem from a woman aged 25-40 years with acute COVID-19.

The chain joins TRBV28 to TRBJ2-3; 7 bases fit TRBD1. CDR3 length equals 15 residues. Germline V gene sequence: CDR1 MDHEN, CDR2 SYDVKM. V lost 7 bases and J lost 1; bases outside the gene matches: 8. The CDR3 loop reads CASKPTGTGTDTQYF. The CDR3 bases are TGTGCCAGCAAACCAACCGGGACAGGCACAGATACGCAGTATTTT.

This chain's CDR3 is CASSLSTDTQYF. CDR3 DNA sequence: TGTGCCAGCAGTCTCAGCACAGATACGCAGTATTTT. The V gene is TRBV3-1 (or the pseudogene TRBV3-2), the J gene TRBJ2-3; no clear D. CDR3 length: 12 amino acids. Germline V lookup: CDR1 LGHDT, CDR2 YNNKEL (reference sequence). V shed 6 bases and J shed 0 bases, with 4 bases lying between them.

The chain is built from TRBV4-3 and TRBJ2-1; D perhaps matches TRBD2 (6 bases). This CDR3 has 15 residues. CDR1 is LGHNA, CDR2 YSLEER, per germline. V gave up 2 bases and J gave up 3 bases, with 11 bases separating them. The CDR3 loop is CASSQLAGSYNEQFF. The DNA of the CDR3 is TGCGCCAGCAGCCAACTGGCGGGAAGCTACAATGAGCAGTTCTTC.

This chain joins TRBV28 and TRBJ1-5, with 11 bases matching TRBD1. The germline CDR1 and CDR2 sequences are MDHEN and SYDVKM. The CDR3 has 16 amino acids. The V and J ends lost 7 bases and 2 bases, in that order; junction bases with no gene match: 7. DNA for the CDR3: TGTGCCAGCACCCGGACAGGGGGCTTCGGCAATCAGCCCCAGCATTTT. Amino acid sequence: CASTRTGGFGNQPQHF.

This clone was picked up a small number of times. V is TRBV6-4 and J is TRBJ2-1; TRBD2 might be the D (5 bases). The ends were cut back, 3 bases at V and 6 bases at J, with 12 bases in the middle. CDR3 length equals 14 residues. Germline assignment: CDR1 MRHNA and CDR2 SNTAGT. The CDR3 DNA follows: TGTGCCAGCAGTGATCAAGCTAGCTCCAATGAGCAGTTCTTC. This gives the protein CASSDQASSNEQFF.

The genes are TRBV27 and TRBJ2-5, with D unresolved. Germline V gene lookup returns CDR1 MNHEY and CDR2 SMNVEV (reference sequence). The V end lost 4 bases, the J end lost 2 bases, and 14 bases lay between the germline ends. This CDR3 is built from 15 residues. The CDR3 reads CASSSVMEKQETQYF. CDR3 in DNA: TGTGCCAGCAGTTCGGTGATGGAGAAGCAAGAGACCCAGTACTTC.

The V gene is TRBV4-1, the J gene TRBJ1-5; D may be TRBD1 (5 bases). The CDR3 contains 14 residues. Germline assignment: CDR1 MGHRA and CDR2 YSYEKL. V lost 0 bases and J 4 bases, leaving 7 bases between the germline ends. The DNA for the CDR3 is TGCGCCAGCAGCCAAGAGGGGGGAAATCAGCCCCAGCATTTT. Translating gives CASSQEGGNQPQHF.

The chain is built from TRBV4-1 and TRBJ2-3; D unclear. Germline V gene lookup returns CDR1 MGHRA and CDR2 YSYEKL. This CDR3 is built from 13 residues. The germline V and J ends were trimmed by 1 base and 7 bases, with 9 bases remaining between them. CDR3 nucleotides: TGCGCCAGCAGCCAAGTTGAAGCGTATACGCAGTATTTT. Protein: CASSQVEAYTQYF.

A remark on this clone: Other DNA sequences from this sample encode an identical CDR3 as well. V and J are TRBV5-1 and TRBJ2-1; the match to TRBD2 covers 9 bases. Trimming at V came to 2 bases and at J to 6 bases, leaving 6 bases not matched to a gene. The germline V gene has CDR1 SGHRS and CDR2 YFSETQ. The CDR3 loop spans 15 amino acids. The CDR3 is CASSLGLAGLNEQFF. The CDR3 region has the DNA TGCGCCAGCAGCTTAGGGCTAGCGGGACTCAATGAGCAGTTCTTC.

The chain joins TRBV4-1 to TRBJ2-2, with D possibly matching TRBD1 (7 bases). Trimming pared 1 base from V and 7 bases from J, leaving 19 bases between. The CDR3 runs to 17 residues. CDR1 is MGHRA, CDR2 YSYEKL, per germline. CDR3 residues: CASSQVFQGGSGGELFF. CDR3 sequence (DNA): TGCGCCAGCAGCCAAGTCTTTCAGGGGGGTTCGGGCGGGGAGCTGTTTTTT.

This clone was picked up a small number of times. The chain employs TRBV19 and TRBJ2-5; 7 nucleotides match TRBD2. Germline trimming cut 6 bases from V and 1 base from J; bases unmatched to any gene: 5. In germline, CDR1 is LNHDA, CDR2 SQIVND (reference sequence). This CDR3 spans 14 amino acids. CDR3 amino acids: CASSDGGSQETQYF. Written as DNA, the CDR3 is TGTGCCAGTAGCGATGGCGGGAGCCAAGAGACCCAGTACTTC.

The chain is built from TRBV19 and TRBJ1-1, with 8 bases matching TRBD1. Germline CDR1 is LNHDA and CDR2 is SQIVND (reference sequence). The CDR3 has 17 amino acids. V was pared by 7 bases and J by 0 bases, with 13 bases of the junction left unmatched. CDR3 bases: TGTGCCAGTACCGCAGGACAGGGACTGATTATGAACACTGAAGCTTTCTTT. Translation: CASTAGQGLIMNTEAFF.

This chain joins TRBV3-1 (or the pseudogene TRBV3-2) and TRBJ2-1, with D tentatively TRBD1 (7 bases). Germline assignment: CDR1 LGHDT and CDR2 YNNKEL (reference sequence). V was cut by 8 bases and J by 6 bases, with 11 bases left in between. The CDR3 runs to 12 residues. The CDR3 coding sequence is TGTGCCAGCTCCCAGGGGGGCAATGAGCAGTTCTTC. Its protein is CASSQGGNEQFF.